This TCR beta chain stems from a study of shared clonotypes between healthy human individuals. The CD4+ fraction was divided into a CD45RA+ naive subset and a CD45RA-negative memory subset. The table came from immunoSEQ multiplex PCR; TCRdb's copy has only in-frame clones and leaves some out. The sample has 2 million to 2.5 million clones, approximately 95% seen once. Germline V gene lookup returns CDR1 GTSNPN and CDR2 SVGIG (reference sequence). The length of the CDR3 is 15 residues. With 5 bases removed from V and 1 base from J, the gap between germline ends came to 14 bases. V usage is TRBV30 and J usage is TRBJ2-2; D could derive from TRBD1 or TRBD2 (5 bases each). This receptor was identified in a young man in good health. Some clones in this sample may be carry-over from other donors' samples. The sequenced sample consisted of naive CD4+ T cells from PBMCs. Sample subset: CD45RA+ positively selected. The chain's CDR3 is CAWSLEGRNTGELFF. CDR3 nucleotides: TGTGCCTGGTCTCTCGAGGGGCGGAACACCGGGGAGCTGTTTTTT.